This T cell receptor (beta chain) was found in a study of shared clonotypes between healthy human individuals. About the research overall: Donor composition was a couple of women and three men, aged 18 to 49.

The CDR3 is 17 residues long. CDR1 and CDR2 from the germline V gene are SGDLS and YYNGEE. V was pared by 3 bases and J by 1 base, with 5 bases of the junction left unmatched. TCRdb keeps only in-frame clones here, not all; method: immunoSEQ multiplex PCR. The top ten clones hold about 0.13% of a sample with approximately 2.5 million clones, 85% to 95% of them seen once. Caucasian adults residing in Nashville, Tennessee made up all the donors. The sample comprised naive CD4+ T cells sorted from blood. As to subset: CD45RA+ positively selected. The source of this sequence is a man between 18 and 35 years old in good health. The V gene is TRBV9, the J gene TRBJ2-5; 14 bases fit TRBD2. The CDR3 spells CASSGGTSGSFQETQYF. The CDR3 nucleotides are TGTGCCAGCAGCGGAGGGACTAGCGGGAGTTTCCAAGAGACCCAGTACTTC.